The next 14 T cell receptor beta chains were all read from a single sample in a study of identical twins (TCRdb year 2016). The receptor library was made with 5' RACE. TCRdb records Illumina HiSeq 2000 as the sequencer. TCRdb redid the processing of the public reads, applying fastp at Q25 and MiXCR, and retained in-frame beta chains. Rows are combined by CDR3 protein, so each entry shows the most common genes and DNA. The sample table shows some 900,000 distinct CDR3 sequences, and 12% are seen once. About 1.5% of the sample is in the top ten clones. The sample was also linked to a second study, of yellow fever vaccine responses in identical twins.

The sample consisted of PBMCs. The receptors stem from a woman aged 18-35 years in good health.

This clonotype showed up just a few times. The rearrangement joins TRBV5-1 to TRBJ2-7, with D unclear. This CDR3 has 14 residues. Looked up from germline, CDR1 is SGHRS and CDR2 is YFSETQ. Trimming pared 6 bases from V and 1 base from J, leaving 14 bases between. CDR3 bases: TGCGCCAGCAATAAAGGCGGCGATTCCTACGAGCAGTACTTC. It is translated as CASNKGGDSYEQYF.

The V gene is TRBV19, the J gene TRBJ2-1; 9 nucleotides agree with TRBD2. V was pared by 6 bases and J by 6 bases, with 6 bases of the junction left unmatched. Germline CDR1 is LNHDA and CDR2 is SQIVND (reference sequence). This CDR3 has 14 residues. This CDR3 reads CASSNAGGTNEQFF. Written as DNA, the CDR3 is TGTGCCAGTAGCAATGCGGGGGGGACCAATGAGCAGTTCTTC.

The chain has TRBV24-1 and TRBJ2-1; TRBD1 matches at 8 bases. Germline CDR1 KGHDR, CDR2 SFDVKD. With 2 bases clipped from V and 8 bases from J, the junction kept 7 bases outside the gene matches. The CDR3 is 15 residues long. CDR3 nucleotide sequence: TGTGCCACCAGTGATTCCAGCCAGGGGGCATATGAGCAGTTCTTC. This gives the protein CATSDSSQGAYEQFF.

The chain has TRBV15 and TRBJ2-2, with D tentatively TRBD1 (5 bases). With 0 bases removed from V and 0 bases from J, the gap between germline ends came to 11 bases. Germline values: CDR1 LNHNV, CDR2 YYDKDF (reference sequence). The CDR3 spans 17 residues. The CDR3 region has the DNA TGTGCCACCAGCAGAGATAGGGGTCTCGCGAACACCGGGGAGCTGTTTTTT. It codes for CATSRDRGLANTGELFF.

This clonotype was observed a handful of times. The chain joins TRBV7-8 to TRBJ2-6, with D hard to call. This CDR3 contains 11 residues. V lost 8 bases, J lost 6 bases, and 5 bases lay in between. Germline V gene sequence: CDR1 SGHVS, CDR2 FQNEAQ. The CDR3 here is CASPQANVLTF. In DNA form, the CDR3 reads TGTGCCAGCCCCCAGGCCAACGTCCTGACTTTC.

V usage is TRBV12-3 or TRBV12-4 and J usage is TRBJ2-2; 9 nucleotides align to TRBD1. Germline trimming cut 5 bases from V and 6 bases from J; bases unmatched to any gene: 7. The length of the CDR3 is 15 residues. The CDR3 is CASSPGDRVSGELFF. The CDR3 coding sequence is TGTGCCAGCAGTCCGGGGGACAGGGTCTCCGGGGAGCTGTTTTTT.

This clonotype has a count of ten or more. The chain has TRBV27 and TRBJ2-7, with TRBD2 identical over 8 bases. Germline-derived CDR1 and CDR2 are MNHEY and SMNVEV (reference sequence). The CDR3 spans 15 residues. The V and J ends lost 6 bases and 0 bases, in that order; junction bases with no gene match: 7. CDR3 coding DNA: TGTGCCAGCAGACCCACTAGCGGTAGCTCCTACGAGCAGTACTTC. Its protein product is CASRPTSGSSYEQYF.

This clonotype has just a few counts. The CDR3 sequence is CASSLTAPGTGESPLHF. In nucleotides, the CDR3 is TGTGCCAGCAGCTTAACGGCCCCCGGGACAGGGGAGTCACCCCTCCACTTT. The V gene is TRBV7-3, the J gene TRBJ1-6, with 10 bases fitting TRBD1. This CDR3 has 17 amino acids. With 0 bases clipped from V and 10 bases from J, the junction kept 9 bases outside the gene matches. Germline V gives CDR1 SGHTA, CDR2 FQGTGA. Complete variable domain (other parts from reference TRBV7-3 and TRBJ1-6): GAGVSQTPSNKVTEKGKYVELRCDPISGHTALYWYRQSLGQGPEFLIYFQGTGAADDSGLPNDRFFAVRPEGSVSTLKIQRTERGDSAVYLCASSLTAPGTGESPLHFGNGTRLTVT.

This clonotype has a count of ten or more. The chain uses TRBV2 and TRBJ2-1, with D possibly matching TRBD2 (6 bases). Germline V lookup: CDR1 SNHLY, CDR2 FYNNEI. The CDR3 extends over 13 amino acids. Trimming cost V 6 bases and J 7 bases, with 13 bases left between them. In nucleotides, the CDR3 is TGTGCCAGCAGGCAAACGGGAGCAAATGAGCAGTTCTTC. Protein product: CASRQTGANEQFF.

This clonotype was counted ten times or more. The chain has TRBV6-1 and TRBJ1-5, with D unclear. The CDR3 is made up of 17 amino acids. The V end was cut by 0 bases, the J end by 2 bases, with 14 bases between. Germline V gives CDR1 MNHNS, CDR2 SASEGT. This chain's CDR3 is CASSEAHGKGGNQPQHF. The CDR3 nucleotides read TGTGCCAGCAGTGAAGCGCATGGGAAGGGAGGCAATCAGCCCCAGCATTTT.

The chain combines TRBV10-1 with TRBJ2-3; 12 nucleotides line up with TRBD2. Germline CDR1 is WNHNN and CDR2 is SYGVQD (reference sequence). The V gene end was trimmed by 0 bases and the J gene end by 1 base; junction bases not matched to a gene: 5. This CDR3 contains 18 residues. CDR3 amino acids: CASSESSGLAGRTDTQYF. The DNA for the CDR3 is TGCGCCAGCAGTGAGTCGTCCGGACTAGCGGGGCGCACAGATACGCAGTATTTT.

This clonotype was picked up a small number of times. The chain carries TRBV25-1 and TRBJ2-3; TRBD2 might be the D (7 bases). Looked up from germline, CDR1 is MGHDK and CDR2 is SYGVNS. The CDR3 totals 15 residues. V was trimmed by 2 bases and J by 6 bases, leaving 15 bases between them. CDR3 in DNA: TGTGCCAGCAGTGAAATGGGGGGGCTCGGGGATACGCAGTATTTT. Translating it yields CASSEMGGLGDTQYF.

This clonotype showed up just a few times. The rearrangement joins TRBV7-6 to TRBJ2-1; 15 positions agree with TRBD2. Germline CDR1 and CDR2: SGHVS and FNYEAQ. The CDR3 totals 20 residues. V gave up 5 bases and J gave up 4 bases; unmatched junction bases: 15. The CDR3 spells CASSLKGLAGGTRGYNEQFF. In DNA form, the CDR3 reads TGTGCCAGCAGCCTCAAGGGACTAGCGGGGGGTACACGGGGATACAATGAGCAGTTCTTC.

This chain uses TRBV7-8 with TRBJ2-7; 12 bases agree with TRBD1. Germline values: CDR1 SGHVS, CDR2 FQNEAQ. The V and J ends lost 5 bases and 4 bases, in that order; junction bases with no gene match: 6. This CDR3 spans 15 amino acids. DNA of the CDR3: TGTGCCAGCAGCGGCCGGGACAGGGGGCGGTACGAGCAGTACTTC. Translation: CASSGRDRGRYEQYF.